What follows are 30 T cell receptor beta chains derived from one specimen sequenced in a study of control samples from healthy donors and cancer patients (dated by TCRdb to 2018 to 2020). Libraries were made using the immunoSEQ multiplex PCR assay. TCRdb took this table from immuneACCESS and kept in-frame rearrangements with V and J called. Such tables lack part of the clones; where checked against another copy, unresolved V genes explain under half of the gap, and the rest is unexplained. This sample comprises about 120,000 clones, roughly nine tenths of them detected only once. Together, the top ten hold 30% to 40% of the sample. Source material: blood. These receptors were collected from a man aged 45-65 years in good health.

V gene TRBV4-1 combines with J gene TRBJ1-3; 12 positions agree with TRBD1. This CDR3 contains 14 residues. V was clipped by 3 bases and J by 8 bases; unmatched bases: 2. Looked up from germline, CDR1 is MGHRA and CDR2 is YSYEKL. Written as DNA, the CDR3 is TGCGCCAGCAGCCAGGGACAGGGGGCGGACACCATATATTTT. Translation: CASSQGQGADTIYF.

CDR3 amino acids: CASSQEYGGQPSMNTEAFF. The DNA of the CDR3 is TGTGCCAGCAGCCAAGAGTATGGAGGGCAGCCCTCCATGAACACTGAAGCTTTCTTT. The chain carries TRBV3-1 (or the pseudogene TRBV3-2) and TRBJ1-1; the D is unclear. The CDR3 sequence is 19 residues long. Germline values: CDR1 LGHDT, CDR2 YNNKEL (reference sequence). With 0 bases removed from V and 0 bases from J, the gap between germline ends came to 20 bases.

The chain combines TRBV6-5 with TRBJ2-3; 8 bases map to TRBD1. J was trimmed by 5 bases and V by 5 bases; bases with no gene match: 6. The germline V gene has CDR1 MNHEY and CDR2 SVGAGI. This CDR3 contains 14 residues. CDR3 DNA: TGTGCCAGCAGTACACGACAGGGGAAAGATACGCAGTATTTT. This gives the protein CASSTRQGKDTQYF.

The gene calls are TRBV19 and TRBJ2-7, with TRBD1 as a possible D gene (5 bases). CDR3 length equals 15 residues. CDR1 and CDR2 (germline): LNHDA, SQIVND (reference sequence). V was trimmed by 0 bases and J by 0 bases, leaving 9 bases between them. The CDR3 sequence is CASSIDWGSSYEQYF. The CDR3 nucleotides are TGTGCCAGTAGTATAGATTGGGGCAGCTCCTACGAGCAGTACTTC.

The CDR3 protein is CASSIHSELFF. The CDR3 region has the DNA TGCGCCAGCAGCATCCACTCGGAGCTGTTTTTT. The V call is TRBV5-1, the J call TRBJ2-2, with D hard to call. V lost 4 bases and J lost 10, with 8 bases in between. The CDR3 extends over 11 amino acids. Germline CDR1 is SGHRS and CDR2 is YFSETQ.

J is TRBJ2-1 and V is TRBV27; 10 bases fit TRBD2. The V and J ends lost 2 bases and 6 bases, in that order; junction bases with no gene match: 10. CDR1 and CDR2 (germline): MNHEY, SMNVEV (reference sequence). This CDR3 is built from 17 residues. The CDR3 loop reads CASSLDPAGTSANEQFF. As DNA, the CDR3 is TGTGCCAGCAGTTTAGACCCCGCCGGGACTAGCGCCAATGAGCAGTTCTTC.

A single count supports this clone. The chain joins TRBV29-1 to TRBJ1-3; D is unclear. Trimming stripped 1 base from V and 2 bases from J, with 18 bases between. This CDR3 has 17 amino acids. Per germline, CDR1 SQVTM and CDR2 ANQGSEA. The CDR3, as DNA: TGCAGCGTTGAAGCGACCCCGAACAGCCTAACTGGAAACACCATATATTTT. It encodes CSVEATPNSLTGNTIYF.

This clone was observed a handful of times. This chain links TRBV6-5 with TRBJ1-2; unclear D gene. The germline V and J ends were trimmed by 2 bases and 5 bases, with 12 bases remaining between them. Germline CDR1 MNHEY, CDR2 SVGAGI. This CDR3 spans 14 amino acids. CDR3 bases: TGTGCCAGCAGTTACAGCCAGCTCACTTATGGCTACACCTTC. Translated, it gives CASSYSQLTYGYTF.

This chain uses TRBV7-2 with TRBJ1-2; 9 nucleotides line up with TRBD1. V dropped 5 bases and J dropped 10; count of bases not matched to a gene: 5. This CDR3 has 12 amino acids. Germline CDR1 reads SGHTA; CDR2 reads FQGNSA. The CDR3 sequence: CASSLWDRDYTF. The CDR3 DNA follows: TGTGCCAGCAGCCTATGGGACAGGGACTACACCTTC.

The CDR3 protein is CASSLSPGAGRTEAFF. In DNA, the CDR3 is TGTGCCAGCAGCTTATCCCCCGGGGCCGGAAGGACTGAAGCTTTCTTT. The chain joins TRBV11-2 to TRBJ1-1, with D possibly being TRBD1 (5 bases). The CDR3 spans 16 residues. The V gene lost 2 bases and the J gene lost 5 bases, with 18 bases spanning the gap. Germline CDR1 SGHAT, CDR2 FQNNGV.

The chain combines TRBV3-1 (or the pseudogene TRBV3-2) with TRBJ2-7; D gene ambiguous. With 0 bases removed from V and 0 bases from J, the gap between germline ends came to 12 bases. The CDR3 is 16 amino acids. Germline CDR1 LGHDT, CDR2 YNNKEL (reference sequence). This chain's CDR3 is CASSQDRPQISYEQYF. CDR3 bases: TGTGCCAGCAGCCAAGATCGGCCCCAGATCTCCTACGAGCAGTACTTC.

The V call is TRBV7-2, the J call TRBJ1-1; D is ambiguous. Between the trimmed V and J ends, which lost 0 bases and 1 base, there was a span of 9 bases. Per germline, CDR1 SGHTA and CDR2 FQGNSA. This CDR3 is 15 amino acids long. This CDR3 reads CASSLAGRGNTEAFF. DNA of the CDR3: TGTGCCAGCAGCTTAGCAGGGCGGGGGAACACTGAAGCTTTCTTT.

The gene calls are TRBV21-1 and TRBJ1-1. TRBV21-1 is a pseudogene. This CDR3 comprises 13 residues. The CDR3 is CASSKGTNTEAFF. The CDR3 DNA reads TGTGCCAGCAGCAAAGGTACGAACACTGAAGCTTTCTTT.

V and J are TRBV7-2 and TRBJ1-2; 8 nucleotides match TRBD1. V was clipped by 1 base and J by 8 bases; unmatched bases: 6. The CDR3 length is 14 residues. Germline assignment: CDR1 SGHTA and CDR2 FQGNSA. The CDR3 reads CASSLVQGAGGYTF. The CDR3 nucleotides read TGTGCCAGCAGCTTAGTGCAGGGGGCAGGGGGCTACACCTTC. Based on the CDR3 plus reference TRBV7-2 and TRBJ1-2, the full variable domain is GAGVSQSPSNKVTEKGKDVELRCDPISGHTALYWYRQSLGQGLEFLIYFQGNSAPDKSGLPSDRFSAERTGGSVSTLTIQRTQQEDSAVYLCASSLVQGAGGYTFGSGTRLTVV.

The chain uses TRBV19 and TRBJ1-2; D call uncertain. Looked up from germline, CDR1 is LNHDA and CDR2 is SQIVND (reference sequence). Trimming took 2 bases from V and 0 from J, leaving 13 bases between them. The CDR3 has 16 amino acids. The CDR3 sequence: CASSIRDAGSNYGYTF. The CDR3 coding sequence is TGTGCCAGTAGTATAAGAGACGCGGGTTCTAACTATGGCTACACCTTC.

The rearrangement links TRBV25-1 to TRBJ2-2; 9 bases match TRBD2. The ends lost 4 bases at V and 3 bases at J; junction bases unmatched: 9. The germline V gene has CDR1 MGHDK and CDR2 SYGVNS. The CDR3 length is 17 residues. CDR3 in amino acids: CASSVGSGGKYTGELFF. The CDR3 bases are TGTGCCAGCAGTGTGGGGAGCGGGGGGAAGTACACCGGGGAGCTGTTTTTT.

This clone is a singleton in its sample. The chain combines TRBV6-5 with TRBJ2-7; TRBD1 agrees at 7 bases. CDR3 length equals 15 residues. Germline CDR1 is MNHEY and CDR2 is SVGAGI. V trimming: 6 bases; J trimming: 0 bases; junction bases outside the gene matches: 8. The CDR3 sequence: CASSQGTAFSYEQYF. In DNA form, the CDR3 reads TGTGCCAGCAGCCAAGGGACAGCCTTCTCCTACGAGCAGTACTTC.

The rearrangement uses TRBV29-1 and TRBJ1-3; D uncertain. The CDR3 contains 14 residues. With 0 bases removed from V and 2 bases from J, the gap between germline ends came to 8 bases. Germline V gene data show CDR1 as SQVTM and CDR2 as ANQGSEA. The CDR3: CSVEEGYAGNTIYF. DNA for the CDR3: TGCAGCGTTGAAGAGGGTTACGCTGGAAACACCATATATTTT.

The chain combines TRBV12-3 or TRBV12-4 with TRBJ1-1; D is ambiguous. V was pared by 6 bases and J by 2 bases, with 10 bases between. The CDR3 runs 13 residues. CDR3 in DNA: TGTGCCAGCAGGGGGAGGGTTAACACTGAAGCTTTCTTT. As protein: CASRGRVNTEAFF.

The V and J genes are TRBV5-1 and TRBJ1-4, with D maybe TRBD1 (6 bases). This CDR3 region has 16 residues. The germline V gene has CDR1 SGHRS and CDR2 YFSETQ. The V end was cut by 4 bases, the J end by 2 bases, with 15 bases between. Written as DNA, the CDR3 is TGCGCCAGCAGCATATCCCGGACAGCTACTAATGAAAAACTGTTTTTT. This sequence encodes CASSISRTATNEKLFF.

A single count supports this clone. The chain's CDR3 is CASSGGNYGYTF. CDR3 bases: TGTGCCAGCAGTGGGGGAAACTATGGCTACACCTTC. J is TRBJ1-2 and V is TRBV2; D is undetermined. V lost 4 bases to trimming and J lost 2 bases, with 5 bases between them. Germline assignment: CDR1 SNHLY and CDR2 FYNNEI. This CDR3 has 12 amino acids.

This clone came up once. The chain has TRBV4-3 and TRBJ2-1; D may be TRBD1 or TRBD2 (5 bases each). The V and J ends lost 0 bases and 6 bases respectively, with 15 bases between them. In germline, CDR1 is LGHNA, CDR2 YSLEER. This CDR3 has 16 residues. CDR3 sequence reads: CASSQERGLGGNEQFF. The DNA for the CDR3 is TGCGCCAGCAGCCAAGAAAGGGGCCTTGGGGGCAATGAGCAGTTCTTC.

This chain joins TRBV5-4 and TRBJ2-1; TRBD1 matches 11 bases. Germline CDR1 and CDR2: SGHNT and YYREEE (reference sequence). The CDR3 is 15 amino acids. Trimming removed 4 bases from V and 4 bases from J; junction bases left unmatched: 4. CDR3 sequence (DNA): TGTGCCAGCAGCGAGGGACAGGGGGGATACAATGAGCAGTTCTTC. This sequence encodes CASSEGQGGYNEQFF.

This sequence joins TRBV6-4 and TRBJ2-3; possibly TRBD2 for D (5 bases). Per germline, CDR1 MRHNA and CDR2 SNTAGT. V was shortened by 0 bases and J by 4 bases, with 14 bases between the two germline ends. The CDR3 has 16 residues. The CDR3 DNA sequence: TGTGCCAGCAGTGACTCGAGGGCAGAAAGGGCAGATACGCAGTATTTT. As protein: CASSDSRAERADTQYF.

This chain uses TRBV19 with TRBJ1-4, with 8 bases lining up with TRBD1. The CDR3 is made up of 13 amino acids. Germline-derived CDR1 and CDR2 are LNHDA and SQIVND (reference sequence). J was trimmed by 5 bases and V by 5 bases; bases with no gene match: 1. The CDR3 sequence is CASSWTGNEKLFF. In nucleotides, the CDR3 is TGTGCCAGTAGTTGGACAGGGAATGAAAAACTGTTTTTT.

The chain has TRBV12-3 or TRBV12-4 and TRBJ1-2, with TRBD1 identical over 10 bases. The CDR3 loop spans 13 amino acids. V trimming: 4 bases; J trimming: 6 bases; junction bases outside the gene matches: 2. CDR3 nucleotides: TGTGCCAGCAGTTGGGACAGGGGAGATGGCTACACCTTC. It is translated as CASSWDRGDGYTF.

The chain joins TRBV21-1 to TRBJ1-4; the table's D call, TRBD1, was not checked against the DNA. TRBV21-1 is noted as a pseudogene. This CDR3 comprises 17 residues. CDR3 DNA sequence: TGTGCCAGCAGCAAAGATGGTGTAGGGACACCGAATGAAAAACTGTTTTTT. Translation: CASSKDGVGTPNEKLFF.

This rearrangement joins TRBV7-6 to TRBJ1-5; 7 positions agree with TRBD1. Germline CDR1 SGHVS, CDR2 FNYEAQ. After removal of 1 base from V and 2 bases from J, the junction contained 2 bases not matched to a gene. The CDR3 has 15 amino acids. The CDR3 DNA reads TGTGCCAGCAGCTTAGGTGACAGGGGCAATCAGCCCCAGCATTTT. Its protein is CASSLGDRGNQPQHF.

The chain joins TRBV11-2 to TRBJ1-4; TRBD1 matches 8 bases. Trimming cost V 5 bases and J 4 bases; bases outside gene matches: 6. Germline V gene data show CDR1 as SGHAT and CDR2 as FQNNGV. The CDR3 has 15 amino acids. CDR3 DNA: TGTGCCAGCAGCCCCTGGACAGGGCTTAATGAAAAACTGTTTTTT. Translation gives CASSPWTGLNEKLFF.

The chain has TRBV19 and TRBJ1-2; no definite D call. This CDR3 region has 18 residues. Per the germline V gene, CDR1 is LNHDA and CDR2 is SQIVND (reference sequence). Trimming removed 4 bases from V and 0 bases from J, with 21 bases in between. The CDR3 reads CASSTPAAGGLPNYGYTF. As DNA, the CDR3 is TGTGCCAGTAGTACACCGGCGGCGGGCGGACTTCCTAACTATGGCTACACCTTC.